The T cell receptor beta chain under discussion was sequenced for a study of metastatic and nonmetastatic thyroid tumors (dated by TCRdb to the early 2020s). Regarding the complete study: For patients with malignant and with benign thyroid disease, the researchers compared repertoires between peripheral blood samples and tumor or nodule tissue samples.

Deletion took 0 bases off V and 6 bases off J, with a span of 16 bases between the germline ends. The cysteine opens and the phenylalanine closes a CDR3 of 15 amino acids. Only the CDR3 region is kept as DNA, spanning 45 bases read in frame from base 1. CDR1 and CDR2, per the germline V gene, are SGHRS and YFSETQ. Of note for this clone: Its antigen is not yet known. Base qualities are not recorded, but no much larger clone differs from it by a single base.

Summary of the overall study and its limitations: In both blood and tumor samples, TCR beta diversity was reported to be significantly higher in malignant tumors than in benign nodules.

None of the patients had been given any treatment before thyroid surgery. Patient clinical samples collected from the early 2010s to the late 2010s were retrospectively analysed using T-cell receptor beta sequencing. Library generation was performed with PCR. Sequencing used an Illumina HiSeq 4000. The TCR beta-chain CDR3 region of each patient was profiled by high-throughput sequencing. The authors' pipeline ran thus. A classifier to discriminate distant-metastatic papillary thyroid cancer patients was built from CDR3 differences across clinicopathological groups. To measure repertoire diversity the researchers used the Shannon index, while the Morisita-Horn index served to gauge how similar the tumor and blood repertoires were. The public reads were run again by TCRdb, first through fastp at Q25 and then through MiXCR, and only productive beta chains were kept. The V and J calls reflect TCRdb's pipeline rather than the authors' work. The sample table lists roughly 63,000 clones, under 20% of them with a count of one. About 9.4% of the sample comes from the top ten.

The chain uses TRBV5-1 and TRBJ2-7; the D gene cannot be resolved beyond TRBD1 or TRBD2, each matching 5 bases. Input material: blood. This TCR was recovered from a male donor with papillary thyroid cancer or a benign thyroid nodule (not recorded which). Some clones in this sample may be carry-over from other donors' samples. The encoded CDR3 is CASSLGGSFAGEQYF. The bases are TGCGCCAGCAGCTTGGGGGGGTCTTTCGCGGGCGAGCAGTACTTC.